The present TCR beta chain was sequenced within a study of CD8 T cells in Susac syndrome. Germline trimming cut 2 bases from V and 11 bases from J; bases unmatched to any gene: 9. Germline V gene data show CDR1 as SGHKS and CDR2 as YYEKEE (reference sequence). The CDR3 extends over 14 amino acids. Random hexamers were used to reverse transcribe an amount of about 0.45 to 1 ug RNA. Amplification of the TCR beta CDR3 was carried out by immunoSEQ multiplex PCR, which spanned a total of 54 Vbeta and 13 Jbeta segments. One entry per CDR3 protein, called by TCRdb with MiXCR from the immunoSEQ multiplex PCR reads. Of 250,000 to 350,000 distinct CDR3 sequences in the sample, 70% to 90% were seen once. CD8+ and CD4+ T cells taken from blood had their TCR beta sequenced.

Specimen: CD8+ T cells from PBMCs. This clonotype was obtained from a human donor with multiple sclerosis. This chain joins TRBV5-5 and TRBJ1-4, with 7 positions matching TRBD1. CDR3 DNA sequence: TGTGCCAGCAGCTTAGCGACAGGGATCAGGAAACTGTTTTTT. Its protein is CASSLATGIRKLFF.